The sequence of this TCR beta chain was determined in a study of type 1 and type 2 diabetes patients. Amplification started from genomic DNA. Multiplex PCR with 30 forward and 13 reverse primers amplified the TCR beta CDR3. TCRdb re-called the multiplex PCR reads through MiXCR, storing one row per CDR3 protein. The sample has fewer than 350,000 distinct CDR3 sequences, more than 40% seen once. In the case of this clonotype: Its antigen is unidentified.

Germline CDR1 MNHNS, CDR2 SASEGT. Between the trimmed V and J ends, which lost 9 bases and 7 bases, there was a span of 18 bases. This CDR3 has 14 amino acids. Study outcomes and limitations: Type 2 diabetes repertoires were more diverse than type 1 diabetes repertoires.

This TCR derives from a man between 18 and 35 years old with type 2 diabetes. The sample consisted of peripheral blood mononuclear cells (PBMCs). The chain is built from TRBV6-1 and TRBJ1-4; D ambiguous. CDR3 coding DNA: TGTGCCAGACGCTTTCGGGTGTTTAGTGAAAAACTGTTTTTT. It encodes CARRFRVFSEKLFF.